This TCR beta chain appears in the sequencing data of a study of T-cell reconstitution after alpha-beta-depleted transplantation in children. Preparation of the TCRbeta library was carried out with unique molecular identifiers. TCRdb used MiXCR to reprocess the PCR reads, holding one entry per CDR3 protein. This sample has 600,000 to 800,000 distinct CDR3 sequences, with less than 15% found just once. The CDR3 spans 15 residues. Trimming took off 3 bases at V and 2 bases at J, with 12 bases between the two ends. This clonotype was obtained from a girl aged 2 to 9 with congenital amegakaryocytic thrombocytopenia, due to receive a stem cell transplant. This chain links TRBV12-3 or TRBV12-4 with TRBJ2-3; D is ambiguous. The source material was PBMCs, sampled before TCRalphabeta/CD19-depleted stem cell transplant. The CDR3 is CASSLALPNTDTQYF. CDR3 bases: TGTGCCAGCAGTTTGGCTCTACCGAACACAGATACGCAGTATTTT.